This entry concerns a single T cell receptor beta chain. Its antigen remains unidentified. The length of the CDR3 is 12 residues. V shed 4 bases, J shed 15 bases, and the junction held 9 bases outside the gene matches. Germline-derived CDR1 and CDR2 are SGHTA and FQGNSA. This sample stems from a study of CD8 T cells in Susac syndrome. Broader study findings: The study recognized that the number of individuals in its TCR sequencing and HLA analysis was relatively small.

Sequencing of TCR beta covered CD8+ and CD4+ T cells obtained from blood. TEMRA cells were enriched by FACS, and CD4+ and CD8+ T cells were negatively isolated. Random hexamers were used to reverse transcribe an amount of roughly 0.45 to 1 ug RNA. TCR beta CDR3 was amplified by immunoSEQ multiplex PCR. This amplification extended across 54 Vbeta and 13 Jbeta segments. Via MiXCR, TCRdb re-called the immunoSEQ multiplex PCR reads, giving one row per CDR3 protein. Found here are about 300,000 distinct CDR3 sequences, just over 90% of them singletons; the top ten hold over 0.05%. The sequence came from a human donor with multiple sclerosis. Sequenced material: CD4+ T cells from PBMCs. V gene TRBV7-2 combines with J gene TRBJ2-4, with TRBD2 matching over 7 bases. The CDR3 here is CASSSEVGGWYF. The CDR3 DNA sequence: TGTGCCAGCAGCTCAGAGGTGGGGGGGTGGTACTTC.